Only one count was recorded for the clone carrying this T cell receptor beta chain. The data stem from a study of blood T cell repertoires in COVID-19. The wider study: Samples representing acute and convalescent COVID-19 were sourced from the United States, Italy and Spain.

In the original analysis: Researchers report that nucleated cell counts were estimated from reference gene primer amplification. Clones were sequenced by immunoSEQ multiplex PCR, and TCRdb holds only the in-frame ones, with some missing. V, J and clone size are taken as reported in that table, and D and trimming were inferred from the DNA itself. The table lists some 7,000 clones, 75% to 90% of them singletons. Sequenced: peripheral blood. The sequence came from a man of 80 years or more with active COVID-19.

The chain's CDR3 is CASRTGGNSPLHF. The CDR3 bases are TGTGCCAGTCGGACAGGGGGGAATTCACCCCTCCACTTT. This chain uses TRBV6-5 with TRBJ1-6, with 10 bases fitting TRBD1. The trim removed 9 bases at V and 7 bases at J, leaving 3 bases unmatched. CDR1 is MNHEY and CDR2 is SVGAGI in the germline V gene. The CDR3 consists of 13 residues.